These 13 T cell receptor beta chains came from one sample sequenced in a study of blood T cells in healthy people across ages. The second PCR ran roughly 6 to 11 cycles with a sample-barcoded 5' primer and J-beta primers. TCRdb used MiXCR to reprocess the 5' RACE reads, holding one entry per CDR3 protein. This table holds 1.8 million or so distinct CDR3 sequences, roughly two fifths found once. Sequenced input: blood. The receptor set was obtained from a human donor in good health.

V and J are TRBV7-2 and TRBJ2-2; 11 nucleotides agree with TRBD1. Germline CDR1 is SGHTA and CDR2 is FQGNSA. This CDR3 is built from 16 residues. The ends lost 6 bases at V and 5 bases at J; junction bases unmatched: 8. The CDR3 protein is CASRRLGTGGTGELFF. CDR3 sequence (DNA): TGTGCCAGCAGGCGTCTCGGGACAGGGGGAACCGGGGAGCTGTTTTTT.

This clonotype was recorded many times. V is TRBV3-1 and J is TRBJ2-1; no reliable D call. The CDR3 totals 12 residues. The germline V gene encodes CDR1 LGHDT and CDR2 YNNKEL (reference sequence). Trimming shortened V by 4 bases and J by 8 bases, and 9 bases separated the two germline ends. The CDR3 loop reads CASSPLGDEQFF. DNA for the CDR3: TGTGCCAGCAGCCCCCTTGGTGATGAGCAGTTCTTC.

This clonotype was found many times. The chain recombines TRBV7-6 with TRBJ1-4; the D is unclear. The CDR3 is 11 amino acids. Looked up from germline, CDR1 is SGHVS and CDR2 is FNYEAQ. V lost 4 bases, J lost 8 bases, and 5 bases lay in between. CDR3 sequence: CASSSDEKLFF. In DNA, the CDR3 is TGTGCCAGCAGCTCGGACGAAAAACTGTTTTTT.

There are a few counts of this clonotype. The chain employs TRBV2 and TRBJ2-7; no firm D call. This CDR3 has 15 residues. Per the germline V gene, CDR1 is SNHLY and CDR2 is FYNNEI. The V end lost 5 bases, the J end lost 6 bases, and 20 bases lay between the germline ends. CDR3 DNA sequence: TGTGCCAGCAGTTGGGAAGGTCCCCTTACATCCGAGCAGTACTTC. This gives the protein CASSWEGPLTSEQYF.

The DNA of the CDR3 is TGTGCCAGCAGTCCCGGACAGGGACATGACTACACCTTC. It is translated as CASSPGQGHDYTF. V is TRBV12-3 or TRBV12-4 and J is TRBJ1-2; 8 positions agree with TRBD1. V dropped 5 bases and J dropped 10; count of bases not matched to a gene: 9. The CDR3 contains 13 residues.

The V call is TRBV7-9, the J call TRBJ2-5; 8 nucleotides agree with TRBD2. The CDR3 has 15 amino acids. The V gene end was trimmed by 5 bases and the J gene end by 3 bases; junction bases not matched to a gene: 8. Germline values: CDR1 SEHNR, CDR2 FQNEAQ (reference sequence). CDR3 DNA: TGTGCCAGCAGCCGTAGCGGGGCTGCGGAAGAGACCCAGTACTTC. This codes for CASSRSGAAEETQYF.

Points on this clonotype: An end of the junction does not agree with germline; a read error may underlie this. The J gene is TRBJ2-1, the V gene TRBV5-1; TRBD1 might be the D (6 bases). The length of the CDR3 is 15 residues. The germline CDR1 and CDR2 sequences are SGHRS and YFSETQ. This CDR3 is CAGSLAVGQSNEQFF. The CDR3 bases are TGCGCCGGCAGCTTGGCCGTTGGACAGTCCAATGAGCAGTTCTTC.

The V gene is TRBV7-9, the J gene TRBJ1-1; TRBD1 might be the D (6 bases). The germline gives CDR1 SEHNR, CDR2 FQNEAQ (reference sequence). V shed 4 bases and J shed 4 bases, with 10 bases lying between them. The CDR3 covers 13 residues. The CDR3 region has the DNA TGTGCCAGCAGCTCCCGACAGGCCACTGAAGCTTTCTTT. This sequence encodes CASSSRQATEAFF.

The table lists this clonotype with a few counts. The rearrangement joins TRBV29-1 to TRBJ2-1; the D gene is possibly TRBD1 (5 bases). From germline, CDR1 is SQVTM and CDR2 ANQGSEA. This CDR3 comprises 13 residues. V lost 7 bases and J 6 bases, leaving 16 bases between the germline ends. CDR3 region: CSAFILGPNEQFF. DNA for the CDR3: TGCAGCGCCTTCATATTGGGGCCCAATGAGCAGTTCTTC.

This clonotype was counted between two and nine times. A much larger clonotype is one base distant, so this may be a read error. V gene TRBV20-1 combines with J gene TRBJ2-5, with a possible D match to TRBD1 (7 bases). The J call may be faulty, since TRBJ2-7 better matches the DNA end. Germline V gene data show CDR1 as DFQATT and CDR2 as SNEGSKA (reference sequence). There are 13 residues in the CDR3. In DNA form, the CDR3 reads TGCAGTACTAGCTATTGGGACAGCGACGAGCAGTACTTC. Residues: CSTSYWDSDEQYF.

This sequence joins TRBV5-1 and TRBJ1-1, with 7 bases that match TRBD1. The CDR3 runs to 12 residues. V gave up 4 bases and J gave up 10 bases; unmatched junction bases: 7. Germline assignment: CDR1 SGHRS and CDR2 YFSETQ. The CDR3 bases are TGCGCCAGCAGCCCCCAGGGACAGACAGCTTTCTTT. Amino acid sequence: CASSPQGQTAFF.

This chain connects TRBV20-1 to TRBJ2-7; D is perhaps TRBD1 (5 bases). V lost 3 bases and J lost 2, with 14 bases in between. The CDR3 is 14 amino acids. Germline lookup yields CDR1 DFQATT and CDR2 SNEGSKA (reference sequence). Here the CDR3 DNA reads TGCAGTGCTAGGACAGCCCTTACAACCTACGAGCAGTACTTC. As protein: CSARTALTTYEQYF.

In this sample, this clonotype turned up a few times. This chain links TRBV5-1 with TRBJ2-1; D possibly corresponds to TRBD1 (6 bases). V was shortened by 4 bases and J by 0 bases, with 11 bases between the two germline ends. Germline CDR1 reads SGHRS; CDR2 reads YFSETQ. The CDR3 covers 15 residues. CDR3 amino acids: CASSDRTSSYNEQFF. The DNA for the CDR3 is TGCGCCAGCAGCGACAGGACGAGCTCCTACAATGAGCAGTTCTTC.